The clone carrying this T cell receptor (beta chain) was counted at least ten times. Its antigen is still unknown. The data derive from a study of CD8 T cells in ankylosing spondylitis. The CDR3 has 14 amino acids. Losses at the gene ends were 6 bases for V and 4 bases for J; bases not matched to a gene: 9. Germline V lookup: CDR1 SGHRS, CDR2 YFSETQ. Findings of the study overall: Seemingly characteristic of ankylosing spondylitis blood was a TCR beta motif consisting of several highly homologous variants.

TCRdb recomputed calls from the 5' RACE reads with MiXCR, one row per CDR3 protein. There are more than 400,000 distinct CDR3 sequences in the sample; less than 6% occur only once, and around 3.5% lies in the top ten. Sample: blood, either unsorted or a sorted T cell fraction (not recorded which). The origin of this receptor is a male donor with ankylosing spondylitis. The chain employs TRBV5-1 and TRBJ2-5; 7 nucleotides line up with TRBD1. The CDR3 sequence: CASTGGQAAETQYF. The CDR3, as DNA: TGCGCCAGCACCGGTGGACAGGCGGCAGAGACCCAGTACTTC.